This T cell receptor (beta chain) is drawn from a study of blood T cell repertoires in COVID-19. The protocol was immunoSEQ multiplex PCR, while the TCRdb copy is restricted to in-frame clones and leaves out a portion. The repertoire includes 120,000 or so clones, approximately 91% of them detected once, and over 1% sits in the top ten. The sequence came from a woman of 80 years or more with acute or convalescent COVID-19. Sequenced input: peripheral blood.

CDR3 sequence: CASKLAGGSLTGELFF. For the CDR3, the DNA is TGTGCCAGTAAACTAGCGGGAGGTAGTTTAACCGGGGAGCTGTTTTTT. The rearrangement links TRBV19 to TRBJ2-2; 12 bases are shared with TRBD2. Germline loops: CDR1 LNHDA, CDR2 SQIVND (reference sequence). CDR3 size: 16 residues. The junction had 8 bases not matched to a gene; V was cut back by 7 bases and J by 5 bases.